What follows are 22 T cell receptor beta chains derived from one specimen sequenced in a study of blood T cell repertoires in COVID-19. TCRdb keeps only in-frame clones here, not all; method: immunoSEQ multiplex PCR. The data hold a few hundred thousand clones, with 83% observed a single time. Material: PBMCs or T cells enriched from blood (not recorded which). The receptors originated from a woman aged 45-59 years who had recovered from COVID-19.

The V and J genes are TRBV3-1 (or the pseudogene TRBV3-2) and TRBJ1-3; a weak D match, TRBD1 (6 bases). The V gene's germline CDR1 is LGHDT and CDR2 YNNKEL (reference sequence). V was pared by 4 bases and J by 4 bases, with 11 bases between. The CDR3 has 14 amino acids. CDR3 DNA sequence: TGTGCCAGCAGCCCAGGGGAGAGAGGAAACACCATATATTTT. It yields the protein CASSPGERGNTIYF.

V usage is TRBV7-3 and J usage is TRBJ2-1; no reliable D call. Trimming removed 5 bases from V and 9 bases from J, with 14 bases in between. The CDR3 sequence is 13 residues long. Germline V gene sequence: CDR1 SGHTA, CDR2 FQGTGA. The CDR3 nucleotides are TGTGCCAGCAGCGGCCCTGCTAGTTTTGAGCAGTTCTTC. It codes for CASSGPASFEQFF.

This clone has a single count. This sequence joins TRBV6-2 or TRBV6-3 and TRBJ1-1; 8 nucleotides match TRBD1. The V gene end was trimmed by 2 bases and the J gene end by 1 base; junction bases not matched to a gene: 9. Germline V gives CDR1 MNHEY, CDR2 SVGEGT. This CDR3 has 17 residues. In DNA, the CDR3 is TGTGCCAGCAGTTACACGAGGGACAGGACCGGGAACACTGAAGCTTTCTTT. It translates to CASSYTRDRTGNTEAFF.

The rearrangement joins TRBV4-2 to TRBJ2-1; D is perhaps TRBD1 (6 bases). Between the trimmed V and J ends, which lost 4 bases and 8 bases, there was a span of 15 bases. This CDR3 has 14 residues. The V gene's germline CDR1 is LGHNA and CDR2 YNFKEQ. In DNA form, the CDR3 reads TGTGCCAGCAGCCGAGGACAGACAATCGATGAGCAGTTCTTC. This translates into CASSRGQTIDEQFF.

The chain uses TRBV12-3 or TRBV12-4 and TRBJ2-7; 8 bases match TRBD1. This CDR3 contains 13 residues. V was pared by 4 bases and J by 4 bases, with 3 bases of the junction left unmatched. CDR3 bases: TGTGCCAGCAGTTCCGGGACAGGATACGAGCAGTACTTC. Translated: CASSSGTGYEQYF.

The J gene is TRBJ2-7, the V gene TRBV11-1, with 8 bases that match TRBD1. This CDR3 has 13 residues. Germline-derived CDR1 and CDR2 are SGHAT and FQDESV (reference sequence). V dropped 2 bases and J dropped 6; count of bases not matched to a gene: 3. CDR3 residues: CASSLTGGGEQYF. As DNA, the CDR3 is TGTGCCAGCAGCTTAACAGGGGGTGGCGAGCAGTACTTC.

The chain recombines TRBV11-2 with TRBJ2-7; 7 bases align to TRBD1. Germline V lookup: CDR1 SGHAT, CDR2 FQNNGV. The CDR3 has 15 amino acids. Trimming cost V 0 bases and J 0 bases; bases outside gene matches: 2. Here the CDR3 reads CASSLEYRGSYEQYF. For the CDR3, the DNA is TGTGCCAGCAGCTTAGAGTACAGGGGCTCCTACGAGCAGTACTTC.

The rearrangement joins TRBV19 to TRBJ2-5; the D gene is possibly TRBD2 (6 bases). V was cut by 5 bases and J by 5 bases, with 12 bases left in between. The V gene's germline CDR1 is LNHDA and CDR2 SQIVND (reference sequence). CDR3 length: 13 residues. CDR3 amino acids: CASSPLGGETQYF. DNA for the CDR3: TGTGCCAGTAGTCCACTTGGGGGGGAGACCCAGTACTTC.

The rearrangement links TRBV12-3 or TRBV12-4 to TRBJ1-2; no reliable D call. The CDR3 contains 12 residues. V was pared by 3 bases and J by 10 bases, with 12 bases between. The CDR3 region has the DNA TGTGCCAGCAGTTTCCCGTCAGGATCCTACACCTTC. It encodes CASSFPSGSYTF.

In its sample, this clone was seen a few times. The V and J genes are TRBV7-9 and TRBJ2-5, with 8 nucleotides matching TRBD2. Germline loops: CDR1 SEHNR, CDR2 FQNEAQ (reference sequence). V shed 6 bases and J 4 bases; nucleotides not matched to a gene: 4. The CDR3 spans 13 residues. The CDR3 here is CASSRSGRETQYF. CDR3 sequence (DNA): TGTGCCAGCAGTCGAAGCGGGAGAGAGACCCAGTACTTC.

About this clone: This CDR3 is also generated by other DNA sequences in the sample. The chain is built from TRBV5-1 and TRBJ1-2; 11 bases fit TRBD1. From germline, CDR1 is SGHRS and CDR2 YFSETQ. The junction had 3 bases not matched to a gene; V was cut back by 2 bases and J by 3 bases. This CDR3 has 15 amino acids. The CDR3 coding sequence is TGCGCCAGCAGCTTAAGGACAGGGGGCGACTATGGCTACACCTTC. It yields the protein CASSLRTGGDYGYTF. Full variable domain (remainder filled in from reference TRBV5-1 and TRBJ1-2): KAGVTQTPRYLIKTRGQQVTLSCSPISGHRSVSWYQQTPGQGLQFLFEYFSETQRNKGNFPGRFSGRQFSNSRSEMNVSTLELGDSALYLCASSLRTGGDYGYTFGSGTRLTVV.

This clone turned up a few times. The V gene is TRBV19, the J gene TRBJ2-5, with a possible D match to TRBD2 (6 bases). V was cut by 4 bases and J by 2 bases, with 11 bases left in between. There are 14 residues in the CDR3. Germline CDR1 is LNHDA and CDR2 is SQIVND (reference sequence). CDR3 sequence (DNA): TGTGCCAGTAGTACCCGGACTAAGCAAGAGACCCAGTACTTC. Its translation: CASSTRTKQETQYF.

This clone was counted many times. V usage is TRBV7-6 and J usage is TRBJ1-5, with a weak D call TRBD1 (6 bases). Germline V gene sequence: CDR1 SGHVS, CDR2 FNYEAQ. V lost 1 base and J 4 bases, leaving 17 bases between the germline ends. The CDR3 runs to 17 residues. Here the CDR3 reads CASSLGSPPTGNQPQHF. CDR3 nucleotide sequence: TGTGCCAGCAGCTTAGGATCCCCCCCAACAGGGAATCAGCCCCAGCATTTT.

The chain is built from TRBV19 and TRBJ1-5, with a weak D call TRBD1 (5 bases). The CDR3 covers 15 residues. In germline, CDR1 is LNHDA, CDR2 SQIVND (reference sequence). V lost 10 bases, J lost 4 bases, and 20 bases lay in between. The CDR3 is CATTSFGGGNQPQHF. The CDR3 DNA follows: TGTGCCACCACTAGTTTTGGGGGGGGAAATCAGCCCCAGCATTTT.

The count of this clone is one. The genes are TRBV5-1 and TRBJ1-2; 9 bases are shared with TRBD1. The CDR3 runs 13 residues. V lost 0 bases, J lost 8 bases, and 2 bases stayed unmatched. Germline CDR1 and CDR2: SGHRS and YFSETQ. CDR3: CASSLGTGDGYTF. The CDR3 DNA follows: TGCGCCAGCAGCTTGGGGACAGGGGACGGCTACACCTTC.

This clone was counted a few times. The chain employs TRBV5-4 and TRBJ2-1; TRBD1 aligns across 7 bases. Germline V gene sequence: CDR1 SGHNT, CDR2 YYREEE (reference sequence). Losses at the gene ends were 9 bases for V and 8 bases for J; bases not matched to a gene: 11. The CDR3 runs to 13 residues. The CDR3 bases are TGTGCCATCCCATCGGACAGGTCCCATGAGCAGTTCTTC. Translation gives CAIPSDRSHEQFF.

The chain is built from TRBV18 and TRBJ2-1; D is uncertain. CDR3 length: 14 residues. Trimming took 3 bases from V and 4 from J, leaving 10 bases between them. Per the germline V gene, CDR1 is KGHSH and CDR2 is LQKENI. The CDR3 nucleotides read TGTGCCAGCTCACCCCCCTCTGTATACAATGAGCAGTTCTTC. Translation gives CASSPPSVYNEQFF.

The CDR3: CAWSTGQGSPDTQYF. The CDR3, as DNA: TGTGCCTGGAGTACCGGACAGGGGAGTCCAGATACGCAGTATTTT. V usage is TRBV30 and J usage is TRBJ2-3; 9 bases match TRBD1. V was clipped by 2 bases and J by 4 bases; unmatched bases: 7. The CDR3 runs 15 residues. The germline V gene has CDR1 GTSNPN and CDR2 SVGIG (reference sequence).

This chain joins TRBV6-5 and TRBJ2-7; D gene unclear. V was trimmed by 6 bases and J by 6 bases, leaving 9 bases between them. Germline V CDR1 and CDR2: MNHEY, SVGAGI. The CDR3 runs to 11 residues. CDR3 bases: TGTGCCAGCAGGTTTGGGCTCGAGCAGTACTTC. Translation gives CASRFGLEQYF.

The table lists this clone with a count of one. The CDR3 spells CASSLELGAGQYF. CDR3 DNA: TGTGCCAGCAGCTTAGAGCTGGGTGCGGGGCAGTACTTC. This chain joins TRBV7-2 and TRBJ2-7; D is perhaps TRBD2 (5 bases). There are 13 residues in the CDR3. Trimming left V 1 base short and J 9 bases short, with 13 bases between. Germline V CDR1 and CDR2: SGHTA, FQGNSA.

The CDR3, as DNA: TGTGCCAGCAGCTCCGAGGACACTTGGGGATATTCACCCCTCCACTTT. Protein: CASSSEDTWGYSPLHF. The chain couples TRBV7-2 to TRBJ1-6; tentative D call: TRBD1 (5 bases). Germline loops: CDR1 SGHTA, CDR2 FQGNSA. Between the trimmed V and J ends, which lost 4 bases and 8 bases, there was a span of 18 bases. The CDR3 covers 16 residues. Based on the CDR3 plus reference TRBV7-2 and TRBJ1-6, the full variable domain is GAGVSQSPSNKVTEKGKDVELRCDPISGHTALYWYRQSLGQGLEFLIYFQGNSAPDKSGLPSDRFSAERTGGSVSTLTIQRTQQEDSAVYLCASSSEDTWGYSPLHFGNGTRLTVT.

This clone was detected a few times. The chain is built from TRBV5-4 and TRBJ2-3; D is unclear. The CDR3 spans 14 residues. The germline V gene encodes CDR1 SGHNT and CDR2 YYREEE (reference sequence). Trimming pared 2 bases from V and 3 bases from J, leaving 10 bases between. The CDR3 DNA reads as TGTGCCAGCAGCTTCGGGTCTCGGACAGATACGCAGTATTTT. This encodes CASSFGSRTDTQYF.